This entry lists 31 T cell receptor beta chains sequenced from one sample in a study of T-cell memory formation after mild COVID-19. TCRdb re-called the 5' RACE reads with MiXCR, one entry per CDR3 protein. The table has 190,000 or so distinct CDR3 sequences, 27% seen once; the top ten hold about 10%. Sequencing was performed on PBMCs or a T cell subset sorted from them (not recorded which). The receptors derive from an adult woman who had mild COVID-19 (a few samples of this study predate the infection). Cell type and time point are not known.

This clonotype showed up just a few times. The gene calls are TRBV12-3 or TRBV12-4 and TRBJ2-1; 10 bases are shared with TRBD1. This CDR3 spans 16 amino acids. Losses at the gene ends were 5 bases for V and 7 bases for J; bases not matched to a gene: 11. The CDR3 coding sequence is TGTGCCAGCAGTACCGAGGGACAGGGGTGGTGGAATGAGCAGTTCTTC. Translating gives CASSTEGQGWWNEQFF.

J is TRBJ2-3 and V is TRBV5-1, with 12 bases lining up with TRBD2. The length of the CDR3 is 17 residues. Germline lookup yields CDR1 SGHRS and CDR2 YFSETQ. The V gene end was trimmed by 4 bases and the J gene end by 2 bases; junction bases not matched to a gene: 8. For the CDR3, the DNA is TGCGCCAGCAGCCCGGAGACTAGCGGGGGACCCACAGATACGCAGTATTTT. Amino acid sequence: CASSPETSGGPTDTQYF.

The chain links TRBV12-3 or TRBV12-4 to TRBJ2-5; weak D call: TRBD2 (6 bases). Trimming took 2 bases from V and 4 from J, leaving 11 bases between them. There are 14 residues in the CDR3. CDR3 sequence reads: CASSLSASVETQYF. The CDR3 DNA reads TGTGCCAGCAGTTTATCGGCTAGCGTAGAGACCCAGTACTTC.

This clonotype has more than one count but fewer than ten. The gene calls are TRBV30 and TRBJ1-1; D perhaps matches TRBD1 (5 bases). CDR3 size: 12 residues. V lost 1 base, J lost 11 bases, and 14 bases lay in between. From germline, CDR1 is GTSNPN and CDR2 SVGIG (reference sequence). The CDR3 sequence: CAWSAAGGRAFF. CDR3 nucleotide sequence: TGTGCCTGGAGTGCCGCGGGGGGTCGGGCTTTCTTT.

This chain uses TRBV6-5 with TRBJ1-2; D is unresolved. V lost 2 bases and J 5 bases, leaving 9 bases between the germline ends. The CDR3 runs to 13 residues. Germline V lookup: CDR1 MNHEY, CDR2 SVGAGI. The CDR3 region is CASSYGSLYGYTF. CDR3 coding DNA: TGTGCCAGCAGTTACGGGAGTTTGTATGGCTACACCTTC.

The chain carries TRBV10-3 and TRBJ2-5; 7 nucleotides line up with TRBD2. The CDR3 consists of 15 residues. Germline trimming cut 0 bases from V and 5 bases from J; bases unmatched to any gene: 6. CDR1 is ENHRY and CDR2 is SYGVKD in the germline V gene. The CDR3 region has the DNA TGTGCCATCAGTGAGTCGGGAGGGGCCGTGGAGACCCAGTACTTC. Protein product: CAISESGGAVETQYF.

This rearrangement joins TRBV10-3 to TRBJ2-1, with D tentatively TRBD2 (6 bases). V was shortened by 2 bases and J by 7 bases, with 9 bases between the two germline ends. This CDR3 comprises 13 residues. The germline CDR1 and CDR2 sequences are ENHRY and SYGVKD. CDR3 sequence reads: CAISETSMNEQFF. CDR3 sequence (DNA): TGTGCCATCAGTGAGACTAGCATGAATGAGCAGTTCTTC.

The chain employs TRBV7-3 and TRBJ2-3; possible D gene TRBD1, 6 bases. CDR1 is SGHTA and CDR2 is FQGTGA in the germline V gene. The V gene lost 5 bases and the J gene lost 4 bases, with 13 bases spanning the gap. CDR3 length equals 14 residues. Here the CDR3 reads CASSPVDSPDTQYF. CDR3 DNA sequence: TGTGCCAGCAGCCCGGTGGACAGCCCAGATACGCAGTATTTT.

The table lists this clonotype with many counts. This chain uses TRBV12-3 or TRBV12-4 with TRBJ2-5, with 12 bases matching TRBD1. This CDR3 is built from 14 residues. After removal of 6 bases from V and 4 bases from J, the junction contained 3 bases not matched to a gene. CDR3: CASSRDRGRETQYF. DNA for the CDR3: TGTGCCAGCAGCCGGGACAGGGGGCGAGAGACCCAGTACTTC.

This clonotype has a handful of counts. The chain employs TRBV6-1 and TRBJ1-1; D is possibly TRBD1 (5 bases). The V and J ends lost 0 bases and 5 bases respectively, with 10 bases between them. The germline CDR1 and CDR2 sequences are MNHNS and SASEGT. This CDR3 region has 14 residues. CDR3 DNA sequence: TGTGCCAGCAGTGAAGCGTGGGGGTCGACTGAAGCTTTCTTT. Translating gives CASSEAWGSTEAFF.

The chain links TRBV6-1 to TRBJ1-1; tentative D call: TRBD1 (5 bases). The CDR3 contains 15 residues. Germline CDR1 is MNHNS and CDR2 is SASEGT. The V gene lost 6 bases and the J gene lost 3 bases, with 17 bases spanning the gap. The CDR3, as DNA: TGTGCCAGCAGGGTACTTCAGGGAATGGACACTGAAGCTTTCTTT. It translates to CASRVLQGMDTEAFF.

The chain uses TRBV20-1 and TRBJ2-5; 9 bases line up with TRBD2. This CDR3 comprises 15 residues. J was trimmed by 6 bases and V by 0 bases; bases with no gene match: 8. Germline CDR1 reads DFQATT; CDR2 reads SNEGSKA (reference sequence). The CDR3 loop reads CSAREPAGGLKTQYF. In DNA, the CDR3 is TGCAGTGCTAGAGAGCCGGCGGGGGGGTTAAAGACCCAGTACTTC.

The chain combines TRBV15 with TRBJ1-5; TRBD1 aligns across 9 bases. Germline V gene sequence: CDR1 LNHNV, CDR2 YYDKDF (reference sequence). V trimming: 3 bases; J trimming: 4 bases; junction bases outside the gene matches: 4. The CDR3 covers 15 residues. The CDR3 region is CATSSAGTGNQPQHF. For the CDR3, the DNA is TGTGCCACCAGCAGTGCCGGGACAGGGAATCAGCCCCAGCATTTT.

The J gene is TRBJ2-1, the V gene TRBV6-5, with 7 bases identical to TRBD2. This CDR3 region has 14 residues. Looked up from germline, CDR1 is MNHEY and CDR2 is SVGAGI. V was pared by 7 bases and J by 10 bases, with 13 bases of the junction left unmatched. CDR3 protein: CASNEGGPGREQFF. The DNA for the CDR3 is TGTGCCAGCAATGAGGGAGGGCCTGGGAGAGAGCAGTTCTTC.

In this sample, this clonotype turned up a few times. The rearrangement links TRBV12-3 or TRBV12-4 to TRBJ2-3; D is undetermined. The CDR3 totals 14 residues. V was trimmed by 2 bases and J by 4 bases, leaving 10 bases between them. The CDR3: CASSLRYSADTQYF. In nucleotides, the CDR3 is TGTGCCAGCAGTTTACGGTATTCGGCAGATACGCAGTATTTT.

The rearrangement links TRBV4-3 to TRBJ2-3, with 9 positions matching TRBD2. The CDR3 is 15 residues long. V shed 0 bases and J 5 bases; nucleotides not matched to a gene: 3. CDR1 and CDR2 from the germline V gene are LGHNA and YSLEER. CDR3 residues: CASSQDSGSGDTQYF. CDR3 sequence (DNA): TGCGCCAGCAGCCAAGATAGCGGGAGTGGAGATACGCAGTATTTT.

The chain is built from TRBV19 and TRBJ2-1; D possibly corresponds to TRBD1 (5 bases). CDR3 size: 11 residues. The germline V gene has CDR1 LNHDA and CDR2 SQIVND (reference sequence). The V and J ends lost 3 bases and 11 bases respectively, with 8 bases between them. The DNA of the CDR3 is TGTGCCAGTAGTATCAGGGTGAAGCAGTTCTTC. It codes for CASSIRVKQFF.

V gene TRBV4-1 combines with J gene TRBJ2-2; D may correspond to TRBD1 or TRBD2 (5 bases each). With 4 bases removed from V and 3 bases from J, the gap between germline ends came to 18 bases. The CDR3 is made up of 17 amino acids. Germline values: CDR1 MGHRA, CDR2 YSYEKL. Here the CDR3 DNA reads TGCGCCAGCAGCCCCCAAAGTCCGGGGACCCACACCGGGGAGCTGTTTTTT. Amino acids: CASSPQSPGTHTGELFF.

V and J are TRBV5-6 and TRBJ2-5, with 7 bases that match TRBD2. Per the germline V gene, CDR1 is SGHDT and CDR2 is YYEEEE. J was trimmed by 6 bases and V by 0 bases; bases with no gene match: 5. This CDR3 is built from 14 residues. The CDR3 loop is CASSLAGGGKTQYF. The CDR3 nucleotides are TGTGCCAGCAGCTTGGCGGGGGGAGGGAAGACCCAGTACTTC.

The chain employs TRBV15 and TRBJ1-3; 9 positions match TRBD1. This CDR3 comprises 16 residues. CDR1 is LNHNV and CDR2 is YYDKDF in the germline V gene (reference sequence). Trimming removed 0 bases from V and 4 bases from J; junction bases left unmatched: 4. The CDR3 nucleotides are TGTGCCACCAGCAGAGAAGACAGGGGGTCCGGAAACACCATATATTTT. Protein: CATSREDRGSGNTIYF.

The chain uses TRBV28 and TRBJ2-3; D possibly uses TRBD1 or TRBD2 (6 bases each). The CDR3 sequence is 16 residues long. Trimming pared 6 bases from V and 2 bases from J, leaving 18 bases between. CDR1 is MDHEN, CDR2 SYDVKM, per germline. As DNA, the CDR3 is TGTGCCAGCAGCGTCGTGGCGGGACAACCCACAGATACGCAGTATTTT. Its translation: CASSVVAGQPTDTQYF.

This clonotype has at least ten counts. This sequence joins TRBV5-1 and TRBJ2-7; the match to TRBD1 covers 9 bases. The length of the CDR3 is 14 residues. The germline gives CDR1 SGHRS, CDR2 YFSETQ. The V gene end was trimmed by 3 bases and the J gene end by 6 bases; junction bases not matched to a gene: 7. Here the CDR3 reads CASSWGQGTSEQYF. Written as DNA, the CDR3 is TGCGCCAGCAGCTGGGGACAGGGAACCAGCGAGCAGTACTTC.

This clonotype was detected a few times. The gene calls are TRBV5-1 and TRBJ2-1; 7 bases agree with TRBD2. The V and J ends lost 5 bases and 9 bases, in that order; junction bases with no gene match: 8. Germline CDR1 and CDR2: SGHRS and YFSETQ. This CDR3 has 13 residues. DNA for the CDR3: TGCGCCAGCAGAACAGAACCTAGCGGTGAGCAGTTCTTC. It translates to CASRTEPSGEQFF.

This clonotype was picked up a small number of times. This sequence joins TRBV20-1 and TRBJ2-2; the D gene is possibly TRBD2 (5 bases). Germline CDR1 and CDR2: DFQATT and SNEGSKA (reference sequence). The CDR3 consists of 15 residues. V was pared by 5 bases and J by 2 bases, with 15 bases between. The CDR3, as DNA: TGCAGTGCTGTATTGGCTAGCCTCAACACCGGGGAGCTGTTTTTT. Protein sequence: CSAVLASLNTGELFF.

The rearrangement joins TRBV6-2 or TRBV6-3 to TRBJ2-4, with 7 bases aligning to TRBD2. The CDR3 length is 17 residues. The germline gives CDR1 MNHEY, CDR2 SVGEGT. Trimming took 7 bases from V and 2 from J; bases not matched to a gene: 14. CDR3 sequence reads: CASTYSPAGASKNIQYF. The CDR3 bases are TGTGCCAGCACCTACTCACCGGCGGGAGCTTCCAAAAACATTCAGTACTTC.

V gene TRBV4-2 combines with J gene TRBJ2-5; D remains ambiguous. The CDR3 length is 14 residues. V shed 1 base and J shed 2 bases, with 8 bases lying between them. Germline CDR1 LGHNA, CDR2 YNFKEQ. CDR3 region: CASSQASNQETQYF. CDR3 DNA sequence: TGTGCCAGCAGCCAAGCGTCCAATCAAGAGACCCAGTACTTC.

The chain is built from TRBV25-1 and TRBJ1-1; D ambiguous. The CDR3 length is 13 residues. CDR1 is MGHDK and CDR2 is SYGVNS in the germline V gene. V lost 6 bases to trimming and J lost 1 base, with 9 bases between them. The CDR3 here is CASRGSGNTEAFF. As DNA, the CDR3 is TGTGCCAGCAGAGGATCTGGGAACACTGAAGCTTTCTTT.

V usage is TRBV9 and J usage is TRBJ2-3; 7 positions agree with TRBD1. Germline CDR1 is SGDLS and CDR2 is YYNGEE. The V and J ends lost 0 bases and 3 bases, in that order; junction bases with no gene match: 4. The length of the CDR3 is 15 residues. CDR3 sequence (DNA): TGTGCCAGCAGCGTAGACAACAGGGGAACAGATACGCAGTATTTT. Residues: CASSVDNRGTDTQYF.

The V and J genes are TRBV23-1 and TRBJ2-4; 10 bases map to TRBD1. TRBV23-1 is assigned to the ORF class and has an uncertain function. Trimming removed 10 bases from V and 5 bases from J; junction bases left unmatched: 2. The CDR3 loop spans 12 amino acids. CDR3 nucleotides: TGCGCCACCGGGACAGGGGAAAACATTCAGTACTTC. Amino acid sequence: CATGTGENIQYF.

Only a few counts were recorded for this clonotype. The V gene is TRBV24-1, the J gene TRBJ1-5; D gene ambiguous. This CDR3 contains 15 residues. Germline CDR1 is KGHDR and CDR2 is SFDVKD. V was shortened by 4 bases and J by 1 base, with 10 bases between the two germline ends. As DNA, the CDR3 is TGTGCCACCAGTGAGAAGACACAGAGCAATCAGCCCCAGCATTTT. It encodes CATSEKTQSNQPQHF.

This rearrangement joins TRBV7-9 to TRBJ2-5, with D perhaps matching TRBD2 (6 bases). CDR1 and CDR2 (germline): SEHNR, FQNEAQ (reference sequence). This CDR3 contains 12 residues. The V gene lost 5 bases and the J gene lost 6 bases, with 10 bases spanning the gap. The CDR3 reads CASSTGEKTQYF. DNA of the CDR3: TGTGCCAGCAGCACGGGAGAGAAGACCCAGTACTTC.